The 32 T cell receptor beta chains below were found in one sample sequenced in a study of shared clonotypes between healthy human individuals. Clones were sequenced by immunoSEQ multiplex PCR, and TCRdb holds only the in-frame ones, with some missing. There are 180,000 or so clones in the sample; 90% to 95% occur only once, and roughly 0.07% lies in the top ten. The sequencing sample was made of naive CD4+ T cells sorted from blood. The subset: CD45RA+ positively selected. The receptor set was obtained from a woman in her 30s in good health.

The genes are TRBV5-1 and TRBJ2-5; perhaps TRBD2 as D (5 bases). CDR1 is SGHRS and CDR2 is YFSETQ in the germline V gene. The CDR3 totals 13 residues. V shed 2 bases and J shed 5 bases, with 10 bases lying between them. The CDR3 is CASSFEGAETQYF. CDR3 DNA sequence: TGCGCCAGCAGCTTCGAGGGAGCGGAGACCCAGTACTTC.

This chain joins TRBV28 and TRBJ2-7, with 8 nucleotides matching TRBD2. Germline V CDR1 and CDR2: MDHEN, SYDVKM. The CDR3 has 21 residues. The V segment lost 6 bases and the J segment 5 bases; nucleotides outside the gene matches: 30. CDR3: CASSLQAGGRLDRVTWNEQYF. CDR3 nucleotide sequence: TGTGCCAGCAGCCTTCAGGCGGGAGGCCGGTTGGACCGGGTAACGTGGAACGAGCAGTACTTC. The whole variable domain, remainder taken from reference TRBV28 and TRBJ2-7, is DVKVTQSSRYLVKRTGEKVFLECVQDMDHENMFWYRQDPGLGLRLIYFSYDVKMKEKGDIPEGYSVSREKKERFSLILESASTNQTSMYLCASSLQAGGRLDRVTWNEQYFGPGTRLTVT.

This sequence joins TRBV9 and TRBJ2-5; no definite D call. V lost 4 bases and J lost 5, with 21 bases in between. Germline V lookup: CDR1 SGDLS, CDR2 YYNGEE. The CDR3 length is 16 residues. CDR3 DNA sequence: TGTGCCAGCAGCCCCCCTGCTGTGGGCTACATGGAGACCCAGTACTTC. It is translated as CASSPPAVGYMETQYF.

CDR3 residues: CASSFQGSYNEQFF. The DNA for the CDR3 is TGCGCCAGCAGCTTCCAGGGTTCCTACAATGAGCAGTTCTTC. V usage is TRBV5-1 and J usage is TRBJ2-1; a possible D gene is TRBD1 (5 bases). This CDR3 has 14 amino acids. Germline lookup yields CDR1 SGHRS and CDR2 YFSETQ. The V and J ends lost 2 bases and 1 base respectively, with 7 bases between them.

The V call is TRBV28, the J call TRBJ1-2; D gene uncertain. The CDR3 loop spans 15 amino acids. Between the trimmed V and J ends, which lost 1 base and 5 bases, there was a span of 14 bases. The germline V gene has CDR1 MDHEN and CDR2 SYDVKM. The CDR3 bases are TGTGCCAGCAGTTTATACGTTGAGCGGTGGTATGGCTACACCTTC. Protein product: CASSLYVERWYGYTF.

CDR3 sequence reads: CASKFSGTGNEKLFF. The CDR3 nucleotides are TGTGCCAGCAAGTTTAGCGGGACAGGGAATGAAAAACTGTTTTTT. The V call is TRBV28, the J call TRBJ1-4; 9 bases are a match to TRBD1. Per germline, CDR1 MDHEN and CDR2 SYDVKM. CDR3 length: 15 residues. V gave up 7 bases and J gave up 5 bases; unmatched junction bases: 8. The whole variable domain, filled in from reference TRBV28 and TRBJ1-4, reads DVKVTQSSRYLVKRTGEKVFLECVQDMDHENMFWYRQDPGLGLRLIYFSYDVKMKEKGDIPEGYSVSREKKERFSLILESASTNQTSMYLCASKFSGTGNEKLFFGSGTQLSVL.

The J gene is TRBJ2-7, the V gene TRBV5-1; TRBD1 or TRBD2 may be the D gene (5 bases each). From germline, CDR1 is SGHRS and CDR2 YFSETQ. V lost 0 bases and J 6 bases, leaving 16 bases between the germline ends. This CDR3 contains 15 residues. The CDR3 nucleotides read TGCGCCAGCAGCTTGGGAGAGGGGTCCCCTCCCGAGCAGTACTTC. It codes for CASSLGEGSPPEQYF.

Concerning this clone itself: Sequence at one end of the junction differs from germline and may be a read error. The rearrangement joins TRBV7-9 to TRBJ1-5; D may be TRBD1 (5 bases). Germline V gene sequence: CDR1 SEHNR, CDR2 FQNEAQ (reference sequence). This CDR3 region has 14 residues. The CDR3 nucleotides read TGTACCAGCAGCCTCGCGGGGACCAATCAGCCCCAGCATTTT. This encodes CTSSLAGTNQPQHF.

V gene TRBV5-2 combines with J gene TRBJ1-1. TRBV5-2 is a pseudogene. The CDR3 covers 15 residues. CDR3 nucleotide sequence: TGCGCCAGCAGCCAAGAGTACCTCCAGAACACTGAAGCTTTCTTT. This codes for CASSQEYLQNTEAFF.

The CDR3, as DNA: TGCGCCAGCAGCATTTCCGACTACGAGCAGTACTTC. Its translation is CASSISDYEQYF. The rearrangement joins TRBV5-1 to TRBJ2-7; D gene uncertain. The germline V and J ends were trimmed by 4 bases and 3 bases, with 8 bases remaining between them. This CDR3 is built from 12 residues. CDR1 is SGHRS, CDR2 YFSETQ, per germline. Variable domain in full (rest from reference TRBV5-1 and TRBJ2-7): KAGVTQTPRYLIKTRGQQVTLSCSPISGHRSVSWYQQTPGQGLQFLFEYFSETQRNKGNFPGRFSGRQFSNSRSEMNVSTLELGDSALYLCASSISDYEQYFGPGTRLTVT.

The rearrangement uses TRBV11-3 and TRBJ2-3, with TRBD2 as a possible D gene (6 bases). The CDR3 has 16 amino acids. CDR1 is SGHNT and CDR2 is YENEEA in the germline V gene. V lost 1 base and J 0 bases, leaving 11 bases between the germline ends. The CDR3 sequence is CASSLGGDVSTDTQYF. The CDR3 coding sequence is TGTGCCAGCAGCTTAGGGGGGGACGTGAGCACAGATACGCAGTATTTT. Together with reference TRBV11-3 and TRBJ2-3, the CDR3 gives the full variable domain: EAGVVQSPRYKIIEKKQPVAFWCNPISGHNTLYWYLQNLGQGPELLIRYENEEAVDDSQLPKDRFSAERLKGVDSTLKIQPAELGDSAVYLCASSLGGDVSTDTQYFGPGTRLTVL.

The chain combines TRBV5-1 with TRBJ2-5; no firm D call. The V gene's germline CDR1 is SGHRS and CDR2 YFSETQ. This CDR3 comprises 11 residues. V was shortened by 1 base and J by 6 bases, with 4 bases between the two germline ends. The CDR3 nucleotides are TGCGCCAGCAGCTTGCGAAAGACCCAGTACTTC. Translated: CASSLRKTQYF.

The V gene is TRBV10-3, the J gene TRBJ2-7; the D gene is possibly TRBD2 (6 bases). This CDR3 spans 16 amino acids. Germline lookup yields CDR1 ENHRY and CDR2 SYGVKD. The V end lost 10 bases, the J end lost 0 bases, and 22 bases lay between the germline ends. CDR3 protein: CATTPYRDSHSYEQYF. CDR3 nucleotides: TGTGCCACGACGCCATACCGGGACTCCCACTCCTACGAGCAGTACTTC.

The V call is TRBV5-1, the J call TRBJ2-5; TRBD2 aligns across 7 bases. The end of the DNA aligns better with TRBJ2-7, so the J call may be wrong. Germline V gene data show CDR1 as SGHRS and CDR2 as YFSETQ. The CDR3 length is 16 residues. CDR3 bases: TGCGCCAGCAGCTTGGCCCGGCGGGAGTGGTCCTACGAGCAGTACTTC. Encoded protein: CASSLARREWSYEQYF.

V and J are TRBV5-1 and TRBJ2-5, with TRBD2 identical over 7 bases. Germline-derived CDR1 and CDR2 are SGHRS and YFSETQ. With V trimmed by 4 bases and J by 5 bases, 8 bases remained unmatched. This CDR3 has 14 residues. The CDR3 coding sequence is TGCGCCAGCAGCATTAGCGGGCCTGGGGAGACCCAGTACTTC. Translating gives CASSISGPGETQYF.

The V gene is TRBV27, the J gene TRBJ2-7; possible D gene TRBD1, 6 bases. Germline-derived CDR1 and CDR2 are MNHEY and SMNVEV (reference sequence). Trimming took off 6 bases at V and 3 bases at J, with 18 bases between the two ends. This CDR3 contains 15 residues. The CDR3 sequence is CASRADRIKCYEQYF. The CDR3 DNA follows: TGTGCCAGCAGGGCGGACAGAATCAAGTGCTACGAGCAGTACTTC.

The rearrangement uses TRBV27 and TRBJ2-7; 10 bases fit TRBD2. This CDR3 has 13 residues. From germline, CDR1 is MNHEY and CDR2 SMNVEV (reference sequence). V gave up 6 bases and J gave up 5 bases; unmatched junction bases: 4. The CDR3 here is CASRPSGSHEQYF. Here the CDR3 DNA reads TGTGCCAGCAGACCTAGCGGGAGCCACGAGCAGTACTTC.

CDR3 DNA: TGTGCCAGCAGCCCTGAGTCAGAGCAGTACTTC. Protein sequence: CASSPESEQYF. V usage is TRBV7-9 and J usage is TRBJ2-7; unclear D gene. This CDR3 spans 11 amino acids. The germline V gene has CDR1 SEHNR and CDR2 FQNEAQ (reference sequence). The germline V and J ends were trimmed by 5 bases and 7 bases, with 9 bases remaining between them. Full variable domain (missing parts from reference TRBV7-9 and TRBJ2-7): DTGVSQNPRHKITKRGQNVTFRCDPISEHNRLYWYRQTLGQGPEFLTYFQNEAQLEKSRLLSDRFSAERPKGSFSTLEIQRTEQGDSAMYLCASSPESEQYFGPGTRLTVT.

This rearrangement joins TRBV7-9 to TRBJ2-5; 7 bases are shared with TRBD1. J gave up 1 base and V 5 bases, and 10 bases lay outside the gene matches. The CDR3 extends over 16 amino acids. Germline V gives CDR1 SEHNR, CDR2 FQNEAQ (reference sequence). This CDR3 is CASSIRGGQIQETQYF. CDR3 sequence (DNA): TGTGCCAGCAGCATTAGAGGGGGACAGATCCAAGAGACCCAGTACTTC.

V gene TRBV2 combines with J gene TRBJ1-5, with D possibly being TRBD1 (5 bases). V dropped 5 bases and J dropped 3 bases, with 17 bases sitting between them. Germline V lookup: CDR1 SNHLY, CDR2 FYNNEI. The CDR3 covers 16 residues. The CDR3 here is CASSLTDPLNNQPQHF. Written as DNA, the CDR3 is TGTGCCAGCAGTTTGACAGACCCCTTAAACAATCAGCCCCAGCATTTT.

The chain employs TRBV11-2 and TRBJ2-7; 7 bases match TRBD2. The CDR3 runs 16 residues. After removal of 0 bases from V and 7 bases from J, the junction contained 12 bases not matched to a gene. The V gene's germline CDR1 is SGHAT and CDR2 FQNNGV. As DNA, the CDR3 is TGTGCCAGCAGCTTAGATCACCGGGCGGGAGTGCGGGAGCAGTACTTC. Residues: CASSLDHRAGVREQYF.

The J gene is TRBJ2-3, the V gene TRBV11-2; 10 bases agree with TRBD2. The germline CDR1 and CDR2 sequences are SGHAT and FQNNGV. The junction had 11 bases not matched to a gene; V was cut back by 4 bases and J by 4 bases. The CDR3 loop spans 17 amino acids. The CDR3 DNA reads as TGTGCCAGCAGCTCAAGACGGAGCGGGAGGGTAGCAGATACGCAGTATTTT. Protein product: CASSSRRSGRVADTQYF.

The genes are TRBV28 and TRBJ2-7; 7 bases are a match to TRBD2. J lost 4 bases, V lost 5 bases, and 8 bases had no gene match. Looked up from germline, CDR1 is MDHEN and CDR2 is SYDVKM. This CDR3 region has 14 residues. The CDR3 protein is CASSQKLAPYEQYF. In nucleotides, the CDR3 is TGTGCCAGCAGTCAGAAACTAGCGCCGTACGAGCAGTACTTC.

V usage is TRBV9 and J usage is TRBJ1-2; 11 bases line up with TRBD1. Unmatched junction bases numbered 5, after V lost 3 bases and J lost 7 bases. From germline, CDR1 is SGDLS and CDR2 YYNGEE. This CDR3 comprises 14 residues. The CDR3 is CASSEDRGLSGYTF. The CDR3 coding sequence is TGTGCCAGCAGCGAGGACAGGGGGCTCTCTGGCTACACCTTC.

The chain has TRBV27 and TRBJ2-7; D is possibly TRBD2 (5 bases). Trimming removed 7 bases from V and 2 bases from J, with 18 bases in between. From germline, CDR1 is MNHEY and CDR2 SMNVEV (reference sequence). The CDR3 sequence is 15 residues long. In nucleotides, the CDR3 is TGTGCCAGCACTCCCGAGGGCGTGGGCCCCTACGAGCAGTACTTC. Encoded protein: CASTPEGVGPYEQYF.

This chain connects TRBV11-2 to TRBJ2-5; 14 bases match TRBD2. The J call may be wrong; the DNA end is better matched by TRBJ2-7. Germline loops: CDR1 SGHAT, CDR2 FQNNGV. There are 16 residues in the CDR3. CDR3 region: CASSLGTSGRIFEQYF. Written as DNA, the CDR3 is TGTGCCAGCAGCCTAGGGACTAGCGGGAGAATTTTCGAGCAGTACTTC.

The CDR3 DNA follows: TGTGCCAGCAGTCCAGGACAGGGGTTGACTGGCTACACCTTC. Translating it yields CASSPGQGLTGYTF. The gene calls are TRBV6-5 and TRBJ1-2, with 9 positions matching TRBD1. The V gene end was trimmed by 5 bases and the J gene end by 7 bases; junction bases not matched to a gene: 8. In germline, CDR1 is MNHEY, CDR2 SVGAGI. CDR3 length: 14 residues.

The gene calls are TRBV27 and TRBJ1-2; D may be TRBD1 (6 bases). This CDR3 region has 16 residues. Looked up from germline, CDR1 is MNHEY and CDR2 is SMNVEV (reference sequence). With 6 bases removed from V and 3 bases from J, the gap between germline ends came to 20 bases. CDR3 region: CASSFSPRGEYYGYTF. CDR3 nucleotides: TGTGCCAGCAGCTTCTCCCCCAGGGGCGAATACTATGGCTACACCTTC.

This chain joins TRBV2 and TRBJ2-2, with a possible D match to TRBD1 (5 bases). Germline V gives CDR1 SNHLY, CDR2 FYNNEI. Trimming removed 1 base at V and 7 bases at J, with 16 bases between. This CDR3 spans 16 amino acids. In DNA form, the CDR3 reads TGTGCCAGCAGTGAAGGGGGCCGGTCCATGGACGGGGAGCTGTTTTTT. Protein sequence: CASSEGGRSMDGELFF.

The chain carries TRBV6-5 and TRBJ2-7; either TRBD1 or TRBD2 may supply D (5 bases each). V lost 7 bases and J 5 bases, leaving 15 bases between the germline ends. CDR1 is MNHEY and CDR2 is SVGAGI in the germline V gene. The CDR3 sequence is 13 residues long. The CDR3 loop is CASTFGQGDEQYF. The CDR3 bases are TGTGCCAGCACTTTCGGGCAGGGAGACGAGCAGTACTTC.

The rearrangement uses TRBV12-5 and TRBJ2-1, with 7 bases fitting TRBD1. In germline, CDR1 is LGHNT, CDR2 FRNRAP. V was clipped by 1 base and J by 0 bases; unmatched bases: 0. The CDR3 covers 15 residues. The CDR3 spells CASGLGDSSYNEQFF. DNA of the CDR3: TGTGCTAGTGGTTTGGGGGACAGCTCCTACAATGAGCAGTTCTTC. Variable domain in full (rest from reference TRBV12-5 and TRBJ2-1): DARVTQTPRHKVTEMGQEVTMRCQPILGHNTVFWYRQTMMQGLELLAYFRNRAPLDDSGMPKDRFSAEMPDATLATLKIQPSEPRDSAVYFCASGLGDSSYNEQFFGPGTRLTVL.

The V call is TRBV7-3, the J call TRBJ2-2; 12 nucleotides align to TRBD2. CDR3 size: 16 residues. CDR1 and CDR2 from the germline V gene are SGHTA and FQGTGA. Germline trimming cut 4 bases from V and 8 bases from J; bases unmatched to any gene: 8. CDR3: CASSWLAGGIKGELFF. CDR3 nucleotide sequence: TGTGCCAGCAGCTGGCTAGCGGGAGGGATTAAGGGGGAGCTGTTTTTT. Based on the CDR3 plus reference TRBV7-3 and TRBJ2-2, the full variable domain is GAGVSQTPSNKVTEKGKYVELRCDPISGHTALYWYRQSLGQGPEFLIYFQGTGAADDSGLPNDRFFAVRPEGSVSTLKIQRTERGDSAVYLCASSWLAGGIKGELFFGEGSRLTVL.